A selection of T cell receptor beta chains follows, all from one sample in a study of CD8 T cells in Susac syndrome. TCRdb ran MiXCR on the immunoSEQ multiplex PCR reads and lists one entry per CDR3 protein. The sample has roughly 200,000 distinct CDR3 sequences, roughly 95% seen once; the top ten hold about 0.093%. Sequencing was carried out using CD4+ T cells from PBMCs. The receptors were gathered from a human donor with multiple sclerosis. The CDR3 runs from the conserved cysteine through the conserved F or W. A D gene is named only where the DNA matches it firmly. The listing skips clone size in some rows; elsewhere it reads once, few, many or a size class.

D gene	CDR3 length	clone size	V gene	J gene	CDR3 DNA	CDR3 protein
TRBD1	12	-	TRBV20-1	TRBJ2-1	TGCAGTGCCTCAACAGGGGGCAATGAGCAGTTCTTC	CSASTGGNEQFF
-	12	-	TRBV2	TRBJ1-3	TGTGCCAGCAGTGAGGGTGGAAACACCATATATTTT	CASSEGGNTIYF
-	13	once	TRBV29-1	TRBJ1-5	TGCAGCACCCGAACAGGGAGTGGGCAGCCCCAGCATTTT	CSTRTGSGQPQHF
TRBD2	16	-	TRBV20-1	TRBJ2-2	TGCAGTGCTAGAGGTCTAGCGGGGATTCGGGCCGGGGAGCTGTTTTTT	CSARGLAGIRAGELFF
-	13	-	TRBV25-1	TRBJ1-5	TGTGCCAGCAGGGGGGGGGTATTACAGCCCCAGCATTTT	CASRGGVLQPQHF
-	12	-	TRBV15	TRBJ2-5	TGTGCCACCAGTCCTGGGTGGGAGACCCAGTACTTC	CATSPGWETQYF
TRBD1	14	once	TRBV4-2	TRBJ2-3	TGTGCCAGCAGCCAAGTGTCCAGGGGGGATACGCAGTATTTT	CASSQVSRGDTQYF
-	14	-	TRBV7-9	TRBJ1-2	TGTGCCAGCAGCTTAGAACAGGGTTTCGTCGGCTACACCTTC	CASSLEQGFVGYTF
TRBD2	15	-	TRBV29-1	TRBJ2-3	TGCAGCGTTGAACGGCTAGCGGATAGCACAGATACGCAGTATTTT	CSVERLADSTDTQYF
-	15	-	TRBV19	TRBJ2-3	TGTGCCAGTAGTATAGACCCAGGACGGACAGATACGCAGTATTTT	CASSIDPGRTDTQYF
TRBD2	16	-	TRBV5-4	TRBJ2-5	TGTGCCAGCAGCCCCCGGGGGGCGGGGGGACAAGAGACCCAGTACTTC	CASSPRGAGGQETQYF
-	14	-	TRBV6-6	TRBJ2-7	TGTGCCAGCAGTCATGTGTCCGGGCACTACGAGCAGTACTTC	CASSHVSGHYEQYF
-	13	-	TRBV6-6	TRBJ2-7	TGTGCCAGCGGAACAGGGTCTTACTACGAGCAGTACTTC	CASGTGSYYEQYF
-	17	-	TRBV3-1	TRBJ2-1	TGTGCCAGCAGCCAAGAGTTGTCCGGGGGACCCTACAATGAGCAGTTCTTC	CASSQELSGGPYNEQFF
-	12	-	TRBV3-1	TRBJ1-2	TGTGCCAGCAGCCAACCCGACAGGGGCTACACCTTC	CASSQPDRGYTF
-	14	-	TRBV7-2	TRBJ2-7	TGTGCCAGCAGCCTCAGGGACACCCGTCACGAGCAGTACTTC	CASSLRDTRHEQYF
-	14	-	TRBV7-9	TRBJ1-1	TGTGCCAGCAGCTTACAAGGATCCCACACTGAAGCTTTCTTT	CASSLQGSHTEAFF
-	13	-	TRBV12-5	TRBJ2-7	TGTGCTAGTGGTTTGTTGCAGCCCTACGAGCAGTACTTC	CASGLLQPYEQYF
-	11	-	TRBV7-9	TRBJ2-7	TGTGCCAGCAGCCTTAACAGCGAGCAGTACTTC	CASSLNSEQYF
-	14	-	TRBV3-1	TRBJ2-7	TGTGCCAGCAGCCAGTTCCGGGGGAACTACGAGCAGTACTTC	CASSQFRGNYEQYF
TRBD1	15	-	TRBV9	TRBJ1-4	TGTGCCAGCAGCCCCACAGGGGACACGGGGAAAAAACTGTTTTTT	CASSPTGDTGKKLFF
TRBD1	14	-	TRBV7-2	TRBJ2-1	TGTGCCAGCAGGTTCCAGGACAGGGTTGGTGAGCAGTTCTTC	CASRFQDRVGEQFF
TRBD2	17	-	TRBV20-1	TRBJ2-5	TGCAGTGCTAGAGCTGAGTTAGCGGGGGGCAAAAGGGAGACCCAGTACTTC	CSARAELAGGKRETQYF
-	14	-	TRBV6-5	TRBJ1-6	TGTGCCAGCAGTTACACAGGGCCCAATTCACCCCTCCACTTT	CASSYTGPNSPLHF
-	12	-	TRBV29-1	TRBJ2-5	TGCAGCGTTGACCGCCTCGGGGAGACCCAGTACTTC	CSVDRLGETQYF
-	14	-	TRBV5-1	TRBJ2-7	TGCGCCAGCAGCTTGGATCAGGCAGGGGTCGAGCAGTACTTC	CASSLDQAGVEQYF
-	15	-	TRBV9	TRBJ2-1	TGTGCCAGCAGCGTAGGCGGCAATGCGCTCGATGAGCAGTTCTTC	CASSVGGNALDEQFF
-	14	-	TRBV29-1	TRBJ2-1	TGCAGCGTTGATCCGGGTGGGATTTACAATGAGCAGTTCTTC	CSVDPGGIYNEQFF
-	13	-	TRBV29-1	TRBJ1-5	TGCAGCGTTTGGCAGGGTGGCAATCAGCCCCAGCATTTT	CSVWQGGNQPQHF
-	16	-	TRBV24-1	TRBJ2-1	TGTGCCACCAGTGACCCGAAAGGGGGCTCCTACAATGAGCAGTTCTTC	CATSDPKGGSYNEQFF
-	16	-	TRBV6-6	TRBJ2-3	TGTGCCAGCAGTTACCCCACCGGGGTAGGGCGGGATACGCAGTATTTT	CASSYPTGVGRDTQYF
TRBD1	12	-	TRBV29-1	TRBJ2-5	TGCAGCGTTCGACAGGGGGCAGAGACCCAGTACTTC	CSVRQGAETQYF
-	16	-	TRBV4-2	TRBJ1-1	TGTGCCAGCAGCCAAAAGATTGGACCCCAGAACACTGAAGCTTTCTTT	CASSQKIGPQNTEAFF
TRBD2	14	-	TRBV20-1	TRBJ2-5	TGCAGTGCATTTCCTAGCGGGACGCAAGAGACCCAGTACTTC	CSAFPSGTQETQYF
-	13	-	TRBV2	TRBJ1-4	TGTGCCAGCAGTCGGAGGGTCGGCGAAAAACTGTTTTTT	CASSRRVGEKLFF
-	14	-	TRBV7-2	TRBJ2-7	TGTGCCAGCAGCCCGGGGCGGGCCTCTCTCGAGCAGTACTTC	CASSPGRASLEQYF
TRBD2	16	once	TRBV11-1	TRBJ2-1	TGTGCCAGCAGCATTCTCGGGGGGAGCTCCTACAATGAGCAGTTCTTC	CASSILGGSSYNEQFF
-	11	-	TRBV2	TRBJ2-2	TGTGCCACCTCATACACCGGGGAGCTGTTTTTT	CATSYTGELFF
-	13	-	TRBV30	TRBJ2-6	TGTGCCTGGAAGCTCTCTGGGGCCAACGTCCTGACTTTC	CAWKLSGANVLTF
-	10	-	TRBV6-1	TRBJ2-7	TGTGCCAGCAGGGGTGGGGAGCAGTACTTC	CASRGGEQYF
-	13	few	TRBV6-2/TRBV6-3	TRBJ1-5	TGTGCCAGCAGTGGGCGGGCGGTTCAGCCCCAGCATTTT	CASSGRAVQPQHF
-	15	-	TRBV9	TRBJ2-6	TGTGCCAGCAGCGTCCCTCAAACTGGGGCCAACGTCCTGACTTTC	CASSVPQTGANVLTF
-	14	-	TRBV30	TRBJ2-1	TGTGCCTGGAGTCCGGGACTTCTAAGGGATGAGCAGTTCTTC	CAWSPGLLRDEQFF
-	16	-	TRBV3-1	TRBJ2-1	TGTGCCAGCAGCCAGGGCTCCTGGGGGGCCAGGGTTGAGCAGTTCTTC	CASSQGSWGARVEQFF
TRBD1	14	-	TRBV20-1	TRBJ2-6	TGCAGTGCTAGAGCCCCCACAGGGGTTGACGTCCTGACTTTC	CSARAPTGVDVLTF
-	17	-	TRBV4-2	TRBJ2-3	TGTGCCAGCAGCCCTGCGACACGCCAAGCGGACACAGATACGCAGTATTTT	CASSPATRQADTDTQYF
-	12	-	TRBV28	TRBJ1-3	TGTGCCAGCAGTTTATCGTTGAGGCCACAATATTTT	CASSLSLRPQYF
-	13	-	TRBV6-6	TRBJ2-7	TGTGCCAGCAGGACCCGACGGGGCTACGAGCAGTACTTC	CASRTRRGYEQYF
-	13	-	TRBV19	TRBJ1-1	TGTGCCAGTAGTTCACGGGGGGATGCTGAAGCTTTCTTT	CASSSRGDAEAFF
-	12	-	TRBV29-1	TRBJ1-2	TGCAGCGCCGGCTCAAGGGATTATGGCTACACCTTC	CSAGSRDYGYTF
-	15	once	TRBV7-9	TRBJ2-7	TGTGCCAGCAGCGGCAGGGGAATCCAAAGGTACGAGCAGTACTTC	CASSGRGIQRYEQYF